These 26 T cell receptor beta chains share one sample of origin, sequenced in a study of cytomegalovirus exposure and HLA in healthy donors. PCR involved 60 Vbeta and 13 Jbeta primers. Repertoires were generated with immunoSEQ multiplex PCR, while TCRdb's copy carries only in-frame clones and drops some. The sample has fewer than 150,000 clones; around 75% are singletons. Sequences were obtained from PBMCs. These TCRs come from a man younger than 45 in good health and CMV-seronegative.

This clone was seen more than once but under ten times. The chain recombines TRBV6-5 with TRBJ1-2; weak D call: TRBD1 (6 bases). Trimming stripped 7 bases from V and 6 bases from J, with 18 bases between. Germline CDR1 is MNHEY and CDR2 is SVGAGI. This CDR3 region has 14 residues. The CDR3: CASTYNTGTHGYTF. CDR3 sequence (DNA): TGTGCCAGCACCTACAACACAGGGACCCATGGCTACACCTTC.

The rearrangement uses TRBV5-1 and TRBJ1-1, with 7 bases lining up with TRBD1. The germline V gene has CDR1 SGHRS and CDR2 YFSETQ. The CDR3 is 13 residues long. J gave up 9 bases and V 3 bases, and 8 bases lay outside the gene matches. Written as DNA, the CDR3 is TGCGCCAGCAGCTCGGAGGGGGCTAAGAAAGCTTTCTTT. It yields the protein CASSSEGAKKAFF.

This chain connects TRBV30 to TRBJ2-1; the match to TRBD2 covers 8 bases. This CDR3 has 14 residues. Germline trimming cut 0 bases from V and 4 bases from J; bases unmatched to any gene: 2. Germline V gives CDR1 GTSNPN, CDR2 SVGIG (reference sequence). CDR3 nucleotide sequence: TGTGCCTGGAGTGTGGCTAGCGGGTACAATGAGCAGTTCTTC. Protein sequence: CAWSVASGYNEQFF.

The chain carries TRBV10-3 and TRBJ2-1; 14 bases line up with TRBD2. Looked up from germline, CDR1 is ENHRY and CDR2 is SYGVKD. This CDR3 is built from 14 residues. Trimming cost V 11 bases and J 4 bases; bases outside gene matches: 4. CDR3 sequence: CAARLAGGYNEQFF. In DNA, the CDR3 is TGTGCCGCAAGACTAGCGGGGGGGTACAATGAGCAGTTCTTC.

The chain is built from TRBV7-9 and TRBJ2-7; possibly TRBD1 for D (6 bases). Trimming removed 3 bases at V and 1 base at J, with 10 bases between. This CDR3 is 14 amino acids long. Germline values: CDR1 SEHNR, CDR2 FQNEAQ (reference sequence). CDR3: CASSFTGQSYEQYF. CDR3 nucleotide sequence: TGTGCCAGCAGCTTCACAGGGCAATCCTACGAGCAGTACTTC.

The chain carries TRBV6-1 and TRBJ1-1; TRBD1 matches at 10 bases. Germline V gene lookup returns CDR1 MNHNS and CDR2 SASEGT. After removal of 3 bases from V and 3 bases from J, the junction contained 10 bases not matched to a gene. The CDR3 consists of 17 residues. The CDR3 bases are TGTGCCAGCAGTGATAGACAGGGGGCCTTAACGTACACTGAAGCTTTCTTT. Translating it yields CASSDRQGALTYTEAFF.

The rearrangement links TRBV28 to TRBJ1-4; a possible D gene is TRBD1 (5 bases). CDR1 is MDHEN, CDR2 SYDVKM, per germline. Trimming shortened V by 3 bases and J by 11 bases, and 22 bases separated the two germline ends. This CDR3 is 16 amino acids long. The CDR3 is CASSFMSRSQGMKLFF. In DNA, the CDR3 is TGTGCCAGCAGTTTTATGTCGCGAAGTCAGGGAATGAAACTGTTTTTT.

The chain couples TRBV29-1 to TRBJ1-5, with a tentative D call TRBD1 (5 bases). The CDR3 runs 13 residues. Germline loops: CDR1 SQVTM, CDR2 ANQGSEA. Trimming left V 4 bases short and J 4 bases short, with 11 bases between. The CDR3 loop reads CSVGRALNQPQHF. In DNA, the CDR3 is TGCAGCGTTGGCAGGGCCCTTAATCAGCCCCAGCATTTT.

Here the CDR3 DNA reads TGTGCCAGTAGTATAGATCAACAGGGGGGCCAAGAGACCCAGTACTTC. Translation gives CASSIDQQGGQETQYF. The rearrangement joins TRBV19 to TRBJ2-5; TRBD1 matches 8 bases. Germline CDR1 and CDR2: LNHDA and SQIVND (reference sequence). V lost 0 bases to trimming and J lost 1 base; unmatched junction nucleotides: 4. The CDR3 sequence is 16 residues long.

This chain connects TRBV19 to TRBJ1-2; no definite D call. The germline CDR1 and CDR2 sequences are LNHDA and SQIVND (reference sequence). This CDR3 contains 12 residues. Trimming removed 5 bases from V and 2 bases from J, with 6 bases in between. The CDR3 spells CASSLRNYGYTF. CDR3 nucleotide sequence: TGTGCCAGTAGTTTACGGAACTATGGCTACACCTTC.

The chain uses TRBV28 and TRBJ1-6; D gene unclear. There are 17 residues in the CDR3. V lost 3 bases, J lost 0 bases, and 12 bases lay in between. The germline V gene encodes CDR1 MDHEN and CDR2 SYDVKM. CDR3 bases: TGTGCCAGCAGTTTTTGGGGAGGAAGCTCCTATAATTCACCCCTCCACTTT. Protein: CASSFWGGSSYNSPLHF.

As regards this clone: An end of the junction does not agree with germline; a read error may underlie this. The V call is TRBV4-3, the J call TRBJ2-7; 8 nucleotides line up with TRBD1. The CDR3 totals 13 residues. Germline assignment: CDR1 LGHNA and CDR2 YSLEER. Written as DNA, the CDR3 is TGCGCCAGCAGCCAATACTCCGGGACAGGATTTAACTTC. Protein: CASSQYSGTGFNF.

In this sample, this clone turned up a few times. The chain combines TRBV7-2 with TRBJ1-6, with TRBD1 matching 7 bases. The CDR3 spans 15 residues. Germline CDR1 reads SGHTA; CDR2 reads FQGNSA. The junction had 0 bases not matched to a gene; V was cut back by 1 base and J by 3 bases. DNA for the CDR3: TGTGCCAGCAGCTTAGGACAGGGCTATAATTCACCCCTCCACTTT. The encoded protein is CASSLGQGYNSPLHF.

The V gene is TRBV7-8, the J gene TRBJ1-2; D is perhaps TRBD1 (6 bases). The germline V gene has CDR1 SGHVS and CDR2 FQNEAQ. This CDR3 is 14 amino acids long. Trimming took off 0 bases at V and 8 bases at J, with 13 bases between the two ends. CDR3 residues: CASSLAIGGGGYTF. The CDR3 DNA sequence: TGTGCCAGCAGCTTAGCGATTGGCGGGGGCGGCTACACCTTC.

This clone was detected a few times. V and J are TRBV4-3 and TRBJ2-5; TRBD2 is a possible D gene (6 bases). The J call may be wrong; the DNA end is better matched by TRBJ2-7. Looked up from germline, CDR1 is LGHNA and CDR2 is YSLEER. The CDR3 loop spans 17 amino acids. The CDR3 region is CASSQSISGVGTYEQYF. The CDR3 bases are TGCGCCAGCAGCCAAAGTATATCGGGGGTTGGGACCTACGAGCAGTACTTC.

The V gene is TRBV5-1, the J gene TRBJ1-3; perhaps TRBD1 as D (5 bases). In germline, CDR1 is SGHRS, CDR2 YFSETQ. This CDR3 contains 16 residues. Trimming removed 1 base from V and 2 bases from J, with 13 bases in between. In DNA, the CDR3 is TGCGCCAGCAGCTTGTCCTTCTCAGGGACTGGAAACACCATATATTTT. Amino acids: CASSLSFSGTGNTIYF.

This clone was counted once. V and J are TRBV7-4 and TRBJ2-7; 7 nucleotides align to TRBD2. Germline V gene data show CDR1 as SGHVT and CDR2 as SQSDAQ. The CDR3 extends over 17 amino acids. Trimming removed 1 base from V and 6 bases from J; junction bases left unmatched: 15. CDR3 bases: TGTGCCAGCAGCTTAGTCCAGGCTAGCGGCCCGTACCTCGAGCAGTACTTC. Translated, it gives CASSLVQASGPYLEQYF.

The CDR3 region has the DNA TGTGCCAGCAGCCCCGGACAGGGCCTGAAGGAGCTGTTTTTT. Translated, it gives CASSPGQGLKELFF. The chain recombines TRBV7-9 with TRBJ2-2; 8 nucleotides align to TRBD1. This CDR3 is built from 14 residues. CDR1 and CDR2 from the germline V gene are SEHNR and FQNEAQ (reference sequence). The V segment lost 5 bases and the J segment 10 bases; nucleotides outside the gene matches: 9.

V usage is TRBV7-2 and J usage is TRBJ2-2, with D possibly TRBD2 on 6 matching bases. The V gene's germline CDR1 is SGHTA and CDR2 FQGNSA. V was pared by 0 bases and J by 5 bases, with 13 bases between. The CDR3 is 16 amino acids. The CDR3 DNA reads TGTGCCAGCAGCTTAGCGGGGACTCTGGGTACCGGGGAGCTGTTTTTT. Encoded protein: CASSLAGTLGTGELFF.

Notes on this clone: This sample also contains other DNA sequences that code for the same CDR3. CDR3 in amino acids: CASSSQGYNSPLHF. In DNA, the CDR3 is TGTGCCAGCAGCTCACAGGGCTATAATTCACCCCTCCACTTT. The chain links TRBV7-3 to TRBJ1-6; TRBD1 might be the D (6 bases). Germline values: CDR1 SGHTA, CDR2 FQGTGA. The CDR3 spans 14 residues. Trimming took 4 bases from V and 3 from J, leaving 7 bases between them. Combining the CDR3 with reference TRBV7-3 and TRBJ1-6 gives the whole variable domain GAGVSQTPSNKVTEKGKYVELRCDPISGHTALYWYRQSLGQGPEFLIYFQGTGAADDSGLPNDRFFAVRPEGSVSTLKIQRTERGDSAVYLCASSSQGYNSPLHFGNGTRLTVT.

The chain combines TRBV5-1 with TRBJ2-5; D is perhaps TRBD2 (5 bases). Trimming pared 5 bases from V and 0 bases from J, leaving 11 bases between. Germline loops: CDR1 SGHRS, CDR2 YFSETQ. The CDR3 covers 14 residues. CDR3 in DNA: TGCGCCAGCAGAGGAGGTCTAAACCAAGAGACCCAGTACTTC. Translating it yields CASRGGLNQETQYF.

The chain is built from TRBV6-6 and TRBJ2-3; 10 bases are a match to TRBD2. The CDR3 loop spans 14 amino acids. V shed 1 base, J shed 5 bases, and the junction held 0 bases outside the gene matches. CDR1 and CDR2 (germline): MNHNY, SVGAGI (reference sequence). The CDR3 DNA is TGTGCCAGCAGTTACTTAGCGGGGGGAGATACGCAGTATTTT. Residues: CASSYLAGGDTQYF.

The rearrangement links TRBV6-5 to TRBJ1-1; D is undetermined. The CDR3 length is 14 residues. Per germline, CDR1 MNHEY and CDR2 SVGAGI. Trimming pared 5 bases from V and 1 base from J, leaving 11 bases between. CDR3 region: CASSPGAGNTEAFF. Written as DNA, the CDR3 is TGTGCCAGCAGTCCCGGTGCGGGGAACACTGAAGCTTTCTTT.

The V and J genes are TRBV7-2 and TRBJ2-2, with no clear D. Germline V gene sequence: CDR1 SGHTA, CDR2 FQGNSA. Trimming stripped 0 bases from V and 0 bases from J, with 11 bases between. The CDR3 spans 17 residues. CDR3 amino acids: CASSLAGQVANTGELFF. The CDR3 DNA reads TGTGCCAGCAGCTTAGCTGGGCAGGTGGCGAACACCGGGGAGCTGTTTTTT.

The chain combines TRBV19 with TRBJ2-7; D is ambiguous. Per the germline V gene, CDR1 is LNHDA and CDR2 is SQIVND (reference sequence). Trimming pared 1 base from V and 4 bases from J, leaving 8 bases between. CDR3 length: 13 amino acids. The chain's CDR3 is CASSIGPGYEQYF. CDR3 nucleotides: TGTGCCAGTAGTATAGGGCCCGGGTACGAGCAGTACTTC.

The chain uses TRBV5-1 and TRBJ1-1; possibly TRBD1 for D (5 bases). The CDR3 sequence is 13 residues long. In germline, CDR1 is SGHRS, CDR2 YFSETQ. The ends were cut back, 5 bases at V and 0 bases at J, with 8 bases in the middle. In nucleotides, the CDR3 is TGCGCCAGCAGGGGGGAGGTGAACACTGAAGCTTTCTTT. Translated, it gives CASRGEVNTEAFF.